The 13 T cell receptor beta chains below come from one sample, sequenced in a study of blood T cell repertoires in COVID-19. The protocol was immunoSEQ multiplex PCR, while the TCRdb copy is restricted to in-frame clones and leaves out a portion. The sample has 200,000 to 250,000 clones, around 89% seen once. The sequenced sample was PBMCs or T cells enriched from blood (not recorded which). The receptors derive from a woman in her 30s who had recovered from COVID-19.

This clone is a singleton in its sample. The rearrangement uses TRBV7-2 and TRBJ1-5, with D perhaps TRBD1 (5 bases). The CDR3 has 14 residues. Per germline, CDR1 SGHTA and CDR2 FQGNSA. Between the trimmed V and J ends, which lost 3 bases and 2 bases, there was a span of 8 bases. The CDR3 DNA follows: TGTGCCAGCAGCTTTCAGGGCCGCAATCAGCCCCAGCATTTT. It yields the protein CASSFQGRNQPQHF.

In its sample, this clone was seen once. V usage is TRBV3-1 (or the pseudogene TRBV3-2) and J usage is TRBJ2-5; 8 positions agree with TRBD2. The CDR3 length is 17 residues. The junction had 7 bases not matched to a gene; V was cut back by 0 bases and J by 1 base. The V gene's germline CDR1 is LGHDT and CDR2 YNNKEL (reference sequence). CDR3 in DNA: TGTGCCAGCAGCCAAGATTTGGCTAGCGGGTTCCAAGAGACCCAGTACTTC. Its translation is CASSQDLASGFQETQYF.

The V call is TRBV5-6, the J call TRBJ1-2; possibly TRBD1 for D (5 bases). Looked up from germline, CDR1 is SGHDT and CDR2 is YYEEEE. The CDR3 extends over 13 amino acids. Trimming shortened V by 0 bases and J by 8 bases, and 11 bases separated the two germline ends. The CDR3 sequence: CASSLGTRDGYTF. Here the CDR3 DNA reads TGTGCCAGCAGCTTGGGAACGCGGGACGGCTACACCTTC.

V and J are TRBV7-2 and TRBJ1-1; D possibly corresponds to TRBD1 (6 bases). Germline lookup yields CDR1 SGHTA and CDR2 FQGNSA. V shed 3 bases and J shed 0 bases, with 8 bases lying between them. This CDR3 is built from 14 residues. The CDR3 sequence is CASSFTGMNTEAFF. In nucleotides, the CDR3 is TGTGCCAGCAGCTTTACAGGGATGAACACTGAAGCTTTCTTT.

The genes are TRBV10-3 and TRBJ1-1, with unresolved D. The V end lost 0 bases, the J end lost 3 bases, and 14 bases lay between the germline ends. CDR1 ENHRY and CDR2 SYGVKD come from the germline V gene. This CDR3 comprises 16 residues. As DNA, the CDR3 is TGTGCCATCAGTGAGTCCGCCAGCGAGTGGGACACTGAAGCTTTCTTT. Protein sequence: CAISESASEWDTEAFF.

The table lists this clone with a few counts. The chain combines TRBV2 with TRBJ1-2, with 7 bases aligning to TRBD1. Losses at the gene ends were 7 bases for V and 4 bases for J; bases not matched to a gene: 6. Germline CDR1 reads SNHLY; CDR2 reads FYNNEI. The CDR3 contains 13 residues. CDR3 sequence (DNA): TGTGCCAGCAATTTGGCAGGGGGCTATGGCTACACCTTC. Translating gives CASNLAGGYGYTF.

This clone has only one observation. V and J are TRBV27 and TRBJ2-7, with a possible D match to TRBD2 (6 bases). The CDR3 extends over 14 amino acids. Germline CDR1 and CDR2: MNHEY and SMNVEV (reference sequence). Trimming took off 3 bases at V and 3 bases at J, with 12 bases between the two ends. The CDR3 DNA is TGTGCCAGCAGTTTGAACGCGGGGTTCTACGAGCAGTACTTC. Translation gives CASSLNAGFYEQYF.

In DNA form, the CDR3 reads TGTGCCAGCAGCCCTAGCGGTGCTGGGCAGTTCTTC. This sequence encodes CASSPSGAGQFF. V usage is TRBV7-9 and J usage is TRBJ2-1; 7 bases fit TRBD2. CDR1 and CDR2 (germline): SEHNR, FQNEAQ (reference sequence). V was pared by 5 bases and J by 12 bases, with 7 bases of the junction left unmatched. The CDR3 consists of 12 residues.

Here the CDR3 DNA reads TGTGCCAGCAGCTTAGAGGCAGGGGTCACTGAAGCTTTCTTT. Amino acids: CASSLEAGVTEAFF. The V gene is TRBV11-2, the J gene TRBJ1-1, with a weak D call TRBD1 (6 bases). CDR3 length: 14 amino acids. The ends were cut back, 0 bases at V and 4 bases at J, with 9 bases in the middle. Germline CDR1 SGHAT, CDR2 FQNNGV.

The gene calls are TRBV29-1 and TRBJ1-2; 7 positions agree with TRBD1. The germline CDR1 and CDR2 sequences are SQVTM and ANQGSEA. V dropped 2 bases and J dropped 8; count of bases not matched to a gene: 8. The CDR3 is made up of 13 amino acids. The CDR3 nucleotides are TGCAGCGTTGAAACAGACAGGGCTCGCGGCTACACCTTC. Protein product: CSVETDRARGYTF.

This clone was counted only a few times. This chain links TRBV28 with TRBJ1-1; D uncertain. Trimming took 3 bases from V and 3 from J, leaving 14 bases between them. Germline CDR1 MDHEN, CDR2 SYDVKM. This CDR3 contains 15 residues. The DNA for the CDR3 is TGTGCCAGCAGTTTCCCCGGCAGGAGGGACACTGAAGCTTTCTTT. It is translated as CASSFPGRRDTEAFF.

The rearrangement joins TRBV5-1 to TRBJ1-1, with 8 bases fitting TRBD1. CDR3 length equals 13 residues. Per the germline V gene, CDR1 is SGHRS and CDR2 is YFSETQ. Unmatched junction bases numbered 4, after V lost 4 bases and J lost 5 bases. CDR3 sequence (DNA): TGCGCCAGCAGCCACCGGACAGGGACTGAAGCTTTCTTT. Translating it yields CASSHRTGTEAFF.

This chain joins TRBV7-2 and TRBJ2-4; a possible D gene is TRBD2 (5 bases). This CDR3 has 13 amino acids. Germline-derived CDR1 and CDR2 are SGHTA and FQGNSA. Trimming left V 3 bases short and J 9 bases short, with 12 bases between. Here the CDR3 DNA reads TGTGCCAGCAGCTTTAACCCCGAGGGCATTCAGTACTTC. Encoded protein: CASSFNPEGIQYF.